One sample yielded the 20 T cell receptor beta chains listed below, sequenced in a study of CD8 T cells in ankylosing spondylitis. Via MiXCR, TCRdb re-called the 5' RACE reads, giving one row per CDR3 protein. The repertoire holds 240,000 or so distinct CDR3 sequences, with around 9.2% as singletons. Sequenced sample: blood, either unsorted or a sorted T cell fraction (not recorded which). These TCRs come from a male donor with ankylosing spondylitis or in good health (not recorded which).

This clonotype turned up a few times. The junction differs from germline at one of its ends, possibly a read error. This chain uses TRBV7-7 with TRBJ2-1; 7 bases agree with TRBD2. Germline V gives CDR1 SSHAT, CDR2 FNYEAQ (reference sequence). The CDR3 length is 14 residues. Here the CDR3 reads CASSPSGKWDQQFF. The CDR3 nucleotides read TGTGCTAGCAGCCCTAGCGGAAAGTGGGATCAGCAGTTCTTC.

This rearrangement joins TRBV6-1 to TRBJ2-1, with 7 bases identical to TRBD2. V lost 7 bases, J lost 6 bases, and 12 bases stayed unmatched. The length of the CDR3 is 15 residues. Germline CDR1 reads MNHNS; CDR2 reads SASEGT. The CDR3 DNA reads TGTGCCAGCAAAAAGTGGGAGCGGGACCTCAATGAGCAGTTCTTC. This translates into CASKKWERDLNEQFF.

This clonotype has ten or more counts. The chain combines TRBV12-3 or TRBV12-4 with TRBJ2-2, with 8 bases identical to TRBD2. V gave up 4 bases and J gave up 6 bases; unmatched junction bases: 7. The CDR3 is 15 residues long. The CDR3 loop reads CASSWLAGDPGELFF. CDR3 in DNA: TGTGCCAGCAGTTGGCTAGCGGGTGACCCCGGGGAGCTGTTTTTT.

The chain is built from TRBV29-1 and TRBJ1-1; 8 bases are shared with TRBD1. CDR1 is SQVTM, CDR2 ANQGSEA, per germline. The CDR3 runs 15 residues. The V gene end was trimmed by 1 base and the J gene end by 4 bases; junction bases not matched to a gene: 8. In DNA form, the CDR3 reads TGCAGCGTTGAAGGATTCAGGGGGCTAGGCACTGAAGCTTTCTTT. It translates to CSVEGFRGLGTEAFF. Full variable domain (remainder filled in from reference TRBV29-1 and TRBJ1-1): SAVISQKPSRDICQRGTSLTIQCQVDSQVTMMFWYRQQPGQSLTLIATANQGSEATYESGFVIDKFPISRPNLTFSTLTVSNMSPEDSSIYLCSVEGFRGLGTEAFFGQGTRLTVV.

This clonotype was counted many times. The chain couples TRBV12-3 or TRBV12-4 to TRBJ1-5; D remains unclear. CDR3 length: 15 amino acids. V lost 6 bases and J 0 bases, leaving 12 bases between the germline ends. CDR3 loop: CASRRAGGSNQPQHF. The CDR3 DNA is TGTGCCAGCAGAAGGGCAGGCGGTAGCAATCAGCCCCAGCATTTT.

This clonotype was counted at least ten times. This chain joins TRBV10-3 and TRBJ1-5; TRBD1 is a possible D gene (6 bases). CDR3 length: 13 residues. Germline V gene sequence: CDR1 ENHRY, CDR2 SYGVKD. The CDR3 nucleotides are TGTGGCTGGAACACAGGGCTCAATCAGCCCCAGCATTTT. It translates to CGWNTGLNQPQHF.

This chain uses TRBV20-1 with TRBJ2-1; 7 positions match TRBD2. There are 15 residues in the CDR3. Germline CDR1 DFQATT, CDR2 SNEGSKA (reference sequence). Trimming took 6 bases from V and 7 from J; bases not matched to a gene: 15. The CDR3 DNA reads TGCAGTGCCCAACCGGCCGGGAGGCTCTTGAATGAGCAGTTCTTC. Its protein is CSAQPAGRLLNEQFF.

Ten or more counts support this clonotype. V gene TRBV7-9 combines with J gene TRBJ2-3; D is possibly TRBD2 (6 bases). Trimming took off 5 bases at V and 1 base at J, with 10 bases between the two ends. This CDR3 has 14 amino acids. Germline CDR1 and CDR2: SEHNR and FQNEAQ (reference sequence). In DNA form, the CDR3 reads TGTGCCAGCAGCAGAGCGGGCCGCACAGATACGCAGTATTTT. Translating it yields CASSRAGRTDTQYF. Full variable domain (rest looked up from reference TRBV7-9 and TRBJ2-3): DTGVSQNPRHKITKRGQNVTFRCDPISEHNRLYWYRQTLGQGPEFLTYFQNEAQLEKSRLLSDRFSAERPKGSFSTLEIQRTEQGDSAMYLCASSRAGRTDTQYFGPGTRLTVL.

The chain employs TRBV5-5 and TRBJ1-5; 7 bases match TRBD1. The CDR3 consists of 15 residues. V was clipped by 3 bases and J by 4 bases; unmatched bases: 7. Germline V CDR1 and CDR2: SGHKS, YYEKEE (reference sequence). CDR3 region: CASSSGTAFNQPQHF. The CDR3 nucleotides are TGTGCCAGCAGCTCCGGGACAGCGTTTAATCAGCCCCAGCATTTT.

This clonotype was seen ten or more times. The J gene is TRBJ1-2, the V gene TRBV5-1; 10 bases match TRBD1. CDR3 length: 16 amino acids. Germline CDR1 SGHRS, CDR2 YFSETQ. The V gene end was trimmed by 4 bases and the J gene end by 5 bases; junction bases not matched to a gene: 11. The chain's CDR3 is CASSVLTGGASYGYTF. DNA of the CDR3: TGCGCCAGCAGCGTCTTGACAGGGGGCGCGTCATATGGCTACACCTTC.

At least ten counts were recorded for this clonotype. This chain joins TRBV7-9 and TRBJ1-2; 7 bases match TRBD1. There are 15 residues in the CDR3. Germline-derived CDR1 and CDR2 are SEHNR and FQNEAQ (reference sequence). Losses at the gene ends were 2 bases for V and 2 bases for J; bases not matched to a gene: 5. The CDR3 region has the DNA TGTGCCAGCAGCTTATCCGGGACAGCAAACTATGGCTACACCTTC. This gives the protein CASSLSGTANYGYTF.

This clonotype has at least ten counts. This chain connects TRBV10-3 to TRBJ2-3; TRBD2 agrees at 8 bases. The CDR3 consists of 16 residues. V shed 4 bases, J shed 5 bases, and the junction held 11 bases outside the gene matches. CDR1 ENHRY and CDR2 SYGVKD come from the germline V gene. CDR3 sequence reads: CAISGPLAGGGDTQYF. CDR3 sequence (DNA): TGTGCCATCAGTGGGCCGCTGGCGGGAGGAGGAGATACGCAGTATTTT.

At least ten counts were recorded for this clonotype. V and J are TRBV11-2 and TRBJ1-2; D call uncertain. V lost 0 bases and J lost 0, with 14 bases in between. The CDR3 totals 17 residues. Germline CDR1 SGHAT, CDR2 FQNNGV. CDR3 bases: TGTGCCAGCAGCTTAGATTATGCCGTGTATACTAACTATGGCTACACCTTC. Its translation: CASSLDYAVYTNYGYTF.

This clonotype occurred a few times. The V gene is TRBV7-9, the J gene TRBJ1-2; D call uncertain. Germline loops: CDR1 SEHNR, CDR2 FQNEAQ (reference sequence). This CDR3 comprises 13 residues. V was shortened by 6 bases and J by 6 bases, with 14 bases between the two germline ends. In DNA, the CDR3 is TGTGCCAGCAGTGTAGGCGGGTTGGATGGCTACACCTTC. This sequence encodes CASSVGGLDGYTF. Together with reference TRBV7-9 and TRBJ1-2, the CDR3 gives the full variable domain: DTGVSQNPRHKITKRGQNVTFRCDPISEHNRLYWYRQTLGQGPEFLTYFQNEAQLEKSRLLSDRFSAERPKGSFSTLEIQRTEQGDSAMYLCASSVGGLDGYTFGSGTRLTVV.

This clonotype was counted ten times or more. The gene calls are TRBV20-1 and TRBJ1-1; 7 bases line up with TRBD1. The CDR3 is 14 residues long. CDR1 DFQATT and CDR2 SNEGSKA come from the germline V gene (reference sequence). The J segment lost 4 bases and the V segment lost 0 bases, leaving 5 bases of the junction unmatched. This CDR3 reads CSARDPTGPTEAFF. The CDR3 bases are TGCAGTGCTAGAGATCCGACAGGGCCCACTGAAGCTTTCTTT.

This clonotype was seen many times. V is TRBV9 and J is TRBJ2-1; D call uncertain. This CDR3 spans 16 amino acids. The germline V and J ends were trimmed by 4 bases and 7 bases, with 21 bases remaining between them. Germline V CDR1 and CDR2: SGDLS, YYNGEE. The CDR3 bases are TGTGCCAGCAGCCCTCCTTCGGACCCTCGATTAAATGAGCAGTTCTTC. It translates to CASSPPSDPRLNEQFF.

This clonotype was counted many times. This rearrangement joins TRBV4-3 to TRBJ1-1; D might be TRBD1 (5 bases). The CDR3 totals 15 residues. V shed 0 bases and J shed 0 bases, with 8 bases lying between them. CDR1 is LGHNA and CDR2 is YSLEER in the germline V gene. The chain's CDR3 is CASSQEGGMNTEAFF. CDR3 sequence (DNA): TGCGCCAGCAGCCAAGAGGGGGGGATGAACACTGAAGCTTTCTTT.

This clonotype was seen only a few times. The chain employs TRBV7-9 and TRBJ2-5; D remains ambiguous. The V end was cut by 3 bases, the J end by 0 bases, with 8 bases between. The germline gives CDR1 SEHNR, CDR2 FQNEAQ (reference sequence). The CDR3 runs to 14 residues. CDR3 protein: CASSFHSDQETQYF. The CDR3 DNA reads as TGTGCCAGCAGCTTCCACAGCGACCAAGAGACCCAGTACTTC.

In its sample, this clonotype was seen many times. The V and J genes are TRBV12-3 or TRBV12-4 and TRBJ1-1; D remains unclear. The CDR3 is 16 amino acids. Trimming cost V 5 bases and J 1 base, with 17 bases left between them. The CDR3 sequence is CASSPIRRQKNTEAFF. In nucleotides, the CDR3 is TGTGCCAGCAGTCCCATTCGGCGGCAGAAGAACACTGAAGCTTTCTTT.

The chain combines TRBV12-3 or TRBV12-4 with TRBJ2-2; 8 positions match TRBD1. The CDR3 is 15 residues long. Losses at the gene ends were 4 bases for V and 6 bases for J; bases not matched to a gene: 7. The CDR3 here is CASSYRQGASGELFF. DNA for the CDR3: TGTGCCAGCAGTTACAGGCAGGGGGCATCCGGGGAGCTGTTTTTT.